This is a list of T cell receptor beta chains from one sample in a study of cytomegalovirus exposure and HLA in healthy donors. Generated by immunoSEQ multiplex PCR, the TCRdb table keeps only in-frame clones and is missing some. The table includes about 130,000 clones, 74% detected once. Source material: PBMCs. The receptors here all came from a middle-aged man in good health and CMV-seropositive. The CDR3 runs from the conserved cysteine through the conserved F or W. Fields, in order: D gene, J gene, CDR3 length, V gene, clone size, CDR3 DNA, CDR3 protein. D genes are given only for firm matches. Only part of the rows carry a size: once, few, many, or a class if the clone is expanded.

>TRBD1|TRBJ1-5|13|TRBV6-1|-
TGTGCCAGCAGGACAGGGGGCAGGCAGCCCCAGCATTTT
CASRTGGRQPQHF
>-|TRBJ2-1|15|TRBV19|-
TGTGCCAGTAGGCCTAACCAGGACAATTACAATGAGCAGTTCTTC
CASRPNQDNYNEQFF
>TRBD2|TRBJ2-1|15|TRBV13|few
TGTGCCAGCAGTAGACTAGCGGGGGCCAACAATGAGCAGTTCTTC
CASSRLAGANNEQFF
>-|TRBJ2-7|10|TRBV2|-
TGTGCCAGCAGTTACGGCGAGCAGTACTTC
CASSYGEQYF
>-|TRBJ1-2|13|TRBV28|few
TGTGCCAGCAGAACTACAGGGATCTATGGCTACACCTTC
CASRTTGIYGYTF
>TRBD1|TRBJ1-2|12|TRBV28|few
TGTGCCAGCAGTGGACAGGGGGCTGGCTACACCTTC
CASSGQGAGYTF
>-|TRBJ2-5|13|TRBV2|-
TGTGCCAGCAGTGAACGGTACCAAGAGACCCAGTACTTC
CASSERYQETQYF
>TRBD2|TRBJ2-3|16|TRBV6-5|-
TGTGCCAGCAGTTACTCCGCGGCGGGGGGCACAGATACGCAGTATTTT
CASSYSAAGGTDTQYF
>TRBD2|TRBJ2-1|17|TRBV7-2|-
TGTGCCAGCAGCGCACCCTCGCTCGGGGGGGCGGGTAATGAGCAGTTCTTC
CASSAPSLGGAGNEQFF
>-|TRBJ1-1|15|TRBV25-1|-
TGTGCCAGCAGTGCTGGCCTGGGGGCACGCACTGAAGCTTTCTTT
CASSAGLGARTEAFF
>-|TRBJ1-4|15|TRBV6-5|-
TGTGCCAGCAGTGGAGGACAGACAACTAATGAAAAACTGTTTTTT
CASSGGQTTNEKLFF
>-|TRBJ1-5|14|TRBV7-9|-
TGTGCCAGCAGCTTAGACCGATTCAATCAGTCCCAGCATTTT
CASSLDRFNQSQHF
>-|TRBJ2-7|15|TRBV4-1|-
TGCGCCAGCAGCCAAGTCGGTATAAGGAGATACGAGCAGTACTTC
CASSQVGIRRYEQYF
>-|TRBJ1-1|17|TRBV27|-
TGTGCCAGCAGTCTCTACCCACAGGGAAGTTGGAACACTGAAGCTTTCTTT
CASSLYPQGSWNTEAFF
>TRBD1|TRBJ2-5|15|TRBV5-1|-
TGCGCCAGCAGCTCGCCAGGGGGATTACAAGAGACCCAGTACTTC
CASSSPGGLQETQYF
>-|TRBJ2-4|15|TRBV11-1|-
TGTGCCAGCAGCTTAGTACAGGGATTAGGAAACATTCAGTACTTC
CASSLVQGLGNIQYF
>TRBD1|TRBJ2-3|13|TRBV28|-
TGTGCCACCAGAGGGACAGGGAGGTATACGCAGTATTTT
CATRGTGRYTQYF
>-|TRBJ1-1|16|TRBV18|few
TGTGCCAGCTCACCCAAAAAGGGGCAGGGGAACACTGAAGCTTTCTTT
CASSPKKGQGNTEAFF
>-|TRBJ2-7|12|TRBV2|-
TGTGCCAGCAGTGGGAGCGGTTACGAGCAGTACTTC
CASSGSGYEQYF
>-|TRBJ2-2|15|TRBV6-5|few
TGTGCCAGCAGCCGGCTGTTGGGACTCACCGGGGAGCTGTTTTTT
CASSRLLGLTGELFF
>-|TRBJ2-1|14|TRBV10-2|-
TGCGCCAGCGTCACCGATTCAGGGGTAGCTGAGCAGTTCTTC
CASVTDSGVAEQFF
>-|TRBJ2-2|13|TRBV6-5|once
TGTGCCAGCAGACCACTGAACACCGGGGAGCTGTTTTTT
CASRPLNTGELFF
>TRBD1|TRBJ1-1|13|TRBV18|-
TGTGCCAGCTCACGGGCAGGGGGAACTGAAGCTTTCTTT
CASSRAGGTEAFF
>-|TRBJ1-5|12|TRBV30|-
TGTGCCTGGAGTTCTCCGGGGGGGCCCCAGCATTTT
CAWSSPGGPQHF
>-|TRBJ2-1|15|TRBV7-8|-
TGTGCCAGCAGCCTAACGATCAGGACCTACAATGAGCAGTTCTTC
CASSLTIRTYNEQFF
>-|TRBJ2-1|13|TRBV7-7|-
TGTGCTAGCAGCCCTAGCTCTTACAATGAGCAGTTCTTC
CASSPSSYNEQFF
>-|TRBJ2-1|12|TRBV4-3|once
TGCGCCAGCAGCCAGACTGGCGGTGAGCAGTTCTTC
CASSQTGGEQFF
>TRBD1|TRBJ2-1|13|TRBV6-1|few
TGTGCCACCAACAGGGGGAATGACAATGAGCAGTTCTTC
CATNRGNDNEQFF
>-|TRBJ1-2|14|TRBV29-1|-
TGCAGCGTTGAAGATTCAGGGGCAGGGTATGGCTACACCTTC
CSVEDSGAGYGYTF
>TRBD2|TRBJ2-1|15|TRBV15|-
TGTGCCACCAGCAGAGATAGCGGGCTCTACAATGAGCAGTTCTTC
CATSRDSGLYNEQFF
>-|TRBJ2-7|16|TRBV6-1|-
TGTGCCAGCAGTGAAGGGGGATTAGCGGCTAGCTACGAGCAGTACTTC
CASSEGGLAASYEQYF
>TRBD2|TRBJ2-7|15|TRBV29-1|-
TGCAGCACGGGGGGTAGCGGGAGCGGGAAAAGCGAGCAGTACTTC
CSTGGSGSGKSEQYF
>-|TRBJ2-7|14|TRBV25-1|-
TGTGCCAGCAGCCCCCCCGGGACAATCTACGAGCAGTACTTC
CASSPPGTIYEQYF
>TRBD1|TRBJ1-5|13|TRBV29-1|-
TGCAGCGTAACAGGGGGGGGCAATCAGCCCCAGCATTTT
CSVTGGGNQPQHF
>TRBD1|TRBJ1-5|20|TRBV12-5|-
TGTGCTAGTGGTTTGGTACCAGACATTCTTGACAGGGTTGGCAATCAGCCCCAGCATTTT
CASGLVPDILDRVGNQPQHF
>-|TRBJ1-5|16|TRBV4-1|-
TGCGCCAGCAGCCAAGAACCAGGGTTTTCAAATCAGCCCCAGCATTTT
CASSQEPGFSNQPQHF
>TRBD1|TRBJ1-1|13|TRBV6-6|-
TGTGCCAGCAGTTACGGGACAGGGACTGAAGCTTTCTTT
CASSYGTGTEAFF
>-|TRBJ2-5|14|TRBV14|-
TGTGCCAGCAGCCAAAGGGTCGGGGAAGAGACCCAGTACTTC
CASSQRVGEETQYF
>-|TRBJ1-2|13|TRBV28|-
TGTGCCAGCAGGCGGGACGGGCCCTCAGGCTACACCTTC
CASRRDGPSGYTF
>TRBD2|TRBJ2-3|16|TRBV10-1|-
TGCGCCAGCAGTGACTTGGGTAGCGGGGGCACAGATACGCAGTATTTT
CASSDLGSGGTDTQYF
>TRBD2|TRBJ2-2|14|TRBV10-3|-
TGTGCCATCTCCGGGACTACGAACACCGGGGAGCTGTTTTTT
CAISGTTNTGELFF
>-|TRBJ1-5|15|TRBV6-6|-
TGTGCCAGCAGCCTCCGAGGCGTAAGCAATCAGCCCCAGCATTTT
CASSLRGVSNQPQHF
>TRBD2|TRBJ2-7|15|TRBV6-5|-
TGTGCCATCTCAAGGGTCGGCGGGAGCCCTTACGAGCAGTACTTC
CAISRVGGSPYEQYF
>TRBD1|TRBJ1-5|13|TRBV7-2|-
TGTGCCAGCAGCTTTCCAGGGGGCAAGCCCCAGCATTTT
CASSFPGGKPQHF
>-|TRBJ2-5|14|TRBV6-5|-
TGTGCCAGCAGCCGCGGATGGTGGCAAGAGACCCAGTACTTC
CASSRGWWQETQYF
>TRBD2|TRBJ2-1|16|TRBV5-4|-
TGTGCCATCGGGGGAGGGGTGGGAAGTTCCTACAATGAGCAGTTCTTC
CAIGGGVGSSYNEQFF
>-|TRBJ1-5|15|TRBV5-1|-
TGCGCCAGCAGTTACGACAGCTATAGCAATCAGCCCCAGCATTTT
CASSYDSYSNQPQHF
>-|TRBJ2-1|16|TRBV21-1|-
TGTGCCAGCAGCAAAGTGGGGAGGACGCCCTACAATGAGCAGTTCTTC
CASSKVGRTPYNEQFF
>TRBD1|TRBJ1-4|16|TRBV7-2|-
TGTGCCAGCAGCACCAACCAGGGGGTGGGTAATGAAAAACTGTTTTTT
CASSTNQGVGNEKLFF
>TRBD1|TRBJ2-1|15|TRBV9|-
TGTGCCAGCAGCGCAAGGGACAGGGGAATTGGTGAGCAGTTCTTC
CASSARDRGIGEQFF
>TRBD2|TRBJ2-7|15|TRBV9|-
TGTGCCAGCAGCGTTGGAGGTAGCGGGACGGTCGAGCAGTACTTC
CASSVGGSGTVEQYF
>-|TRBJ2-1|16|TRBV4-3|-
TGCGCCAGCAGCCAAGACGGGATGAGCTCCTACAATGAGCAGTTCTTC
CASSQDGMSSYNEQFF
>TRBD2|TRBJ2-1|12|TRBV28|-
TGTGCCAGCAGGTCCCCGGGACTAGTAGCGTTCTTC
CASRSPGLVAFF
>-|TRBJ2-7|14|TRBV2|-
TGTGCCAGCAGTGAAGCGCTTCAGGGGTACGAGCAGTACTTC
CASSEALQGYEQYF
>-|TRBJ2-1|15|TRBV6-4|-
TGTGCCAGCAGTGTCGACAGGAGCTCCTACAATGAGCAGTTCTTC
CASSVDRSSYNEQFF